Each of the 28 T cell receptor beta chains below was sequenced from the same sample in a study of shared clonotypes between healthy human individuals. The method was immunoSEQ multiplex PCR; TCRdb's version includes in-frame clones alone and lacks a portion of them. The sample has some 500,000 clones, about 96% seen once. The sequenced sample consisted of naive CD4+ T cells sorted from blood. Subset denoted: CD45RA+ positively selected. The receptors stem from a woman under 40 in good health.

This chain connects TRBV7-6 to TRBJ2-1, with 9 positions matching TRBD2. V trimming: 2 bases; J trimming: 6 bases; junction bases outside the gene matches: 8. In germline, CDR1 is SGHVS, CDR2 FNYEAQ. The CDR3 runs 16 residues. The CDR3 DNA reads TGTGCCAGCAGCTTAAGGTTTAGCGGGAGATTCAATGAGCAGTTCTTC. Its translation: CASSLRFSGRFNEQFF.

The V call is TRBV6-6, the J call TRBJ2-2; D is uncertain. Germline CDR1 is MNHNY and CDR2 is SVGAGI (reference sequence). Trimming took off 4 bases at V and 0 bases at J, with 12 bases between the two ends. This CDR3 spans 16 amino acids. The CDR3 loop reads CASSFPVQANTGELFF. DNA for the CDR3: TGTGCCAGCAGTTTCCCGGTCCAGGCGAACACCGGGGAGCTGTTTTTT.

The chain joins TRBV4-1 to TRBJ1-2; a weak D match, TRBD1 (6 bases). The CDR3 length is 17 residues. The V gene's germline CDR1 is MGHRA and CDR2 YSYEKL. The V end lost 0 bases, the J end lost 3 bases, and 17 bases lay between the germline ends. CDR3 sequence reads: CASSQEIRRDTDYGYTF. The CDR3 DNA reads as TGCGCCAGCAGCCAAGAGATCCGCCGGGACACAGACTATGGCTACACCTTC.

The gene calls are TRBV20-1 and TRBJ2-1; D unclear. Germline values: CDR1 DFQATT, CDR2 SNEGSKA (reference sequence). This CDR3 comprises 11 residues. CDR3 in DNA: TGCACCGCGAGTTCCTACAATGAGCAGTTCTTC. It codes for CTASSYNEQFF.

This chain uses TRBV27 with TRBJ1-4; D unclear. The CDR3 totals 15 residues. The germline V gene encodes CDR1 MNHEY and CDR2 SMNVEV (reference sequence). V was trimmed by 7 bases and J by 0 bases, leaving 12 bases between them. CDR3 amino acids: CASMPASATNEKLFF. The CDR3 DNA reads as TGTGCCAGCATGCCCGCTTCGGCAACTAATGAAAAACTGTTTTTT.

The V call is TRBV28, the J call TRBJ1-5; D is perhaps TRBD1 (5 bases). The CDR3 spans 12 residues. Germline V gene sequence: CDR1 MDHEN, CDR2 SYDVKM. The CDR3 reads CPDTRVNQPQHF. CDR3 in DNA: TGTCCGGACACTAGAGTCAATCAGCCCCAGCATTTT.

V is TRBV6-1 and J is TRBJ1-5, with D unclear. This CDR3 region has 11 residues. The germline V and J ends were trimmed by 5 bases and 6 bases, with 5 bases remaining between them. Germline CDR1 MNHNS, CDR2 SASEGT. The DNA for the CDR3 is TGTGCCAGCAGTCAAAGTCAGCCCCAGCATTTT. The encoded protein is CASSQSQPQHF.

This clone showed up just once. The V call is TRBV6-1, the J call TRBJ2-5; 7 bases match TRBD1. V was pared by 8 bases and J by 5 bases, with 14 bases of the junction left unmatched. The CDR3 is 15 residues long. CDR1 is MNHNS and CDR2 is SASEGT in the germline V gene. CDR3 sequence reads: CASGPALTGLETQYF. The CDR3 DNA follows: TGTGCCAGCGGGCCAGCCCTGACAGGGTTGGAGACCCAGTACTTC.

This chain uses TRBV2 with TRBJ2-5; D remains unclear. The CDR3 consists of 14 residues. Germline CDR1 reads SNHLY; CDR2 reads FYNNEI. The V gene lost 6 bases and the J gene lost 1 base, with 12 bases spanning the gap. The CDR3 reads CASSPPLVQETQYF. CDR3 nucleotides: TGTGCCAGCAGCCCCCCCCTAGTCCAAGAGACCCAGTACTTC. The whole variable domain, filled in from reference TRBV2 and TRBJ2-5, reads EPEVTQTPSHQVTQMGQEVILRCVPISNHLYFYWYRQILGQKVEFLVSFYNNEISEKSEIFDDQFSVERPDGSNFTLKIRSTKLEDSAMYFCASSPPLVQETQYFGPGTRLLVL.

The CDR3 here is CASSIPEKYNEQFF. The CDR3 DNA sequence: TGTGCCAGTAGTATACCGGAAAAATACAATGAGCAGTTCTTC. The gene calls are TRBV19 and TRBJ2-1; D call uncertain. Germline V CDR1 and CDR2: LNHDA, SQIVND (reference sequence). The CDR3 spans 14 residues. V lost 2 bases and J 4 bases, leaving 9 bases between the germline ends.

The CDR3 loop is CASSSTSGAYNEQFF. DNA for the CDR3: TGTGCCAGCAGTTCTACTAGCGGGGCCTACAATGAGCAGTTCTTC. The rearrangement links TRBV27 to TRBJ2-1; 10 nucleotides match TRBD2. V was clipped by 4 bases and J by 2 bases; unmatched bases: 2. Germline V gene lookup returns CDR1 MNHEY and CDR2 SMNVEV (reference sequence). This CDR3 comprises 15 residues.

This clone was seen once. The rearrangement joins TRBV5-1 to TRBJ1-1; possibly TRBD1 for D (6 bases). Between the trimmed V and J ends, which lost 3 bases and 10 bases, there was a span of 13 bases. Germline V gives CDR1 SGHRS, CDR2 YFSETQ. CDR3 length: 12 residues. As DNA, the CDR3 is TGCGCCAGCAGCTACACAGGGTCCCCAGCTTTCTTT. Its protein product is CASSYTGSPAFF.

To note about this clone: Germline and junction disagree at one end, which may indicate a read error. CDR3 amino acids: CASSPGTGTSGPFSDF. Written as DNA, the CDR3 is TGCGCCAGCAGCCCGGGCACCGGGACTAGCGGACCCTTCTCCGACTTC. The chain recombines TRBV5-1 with TRBJ2-7; 11 positions agree with TRBD2. The CDR3 runs 16 residues. Per the germline V gene, CDR1 is SGHRS and CDR2 is YFSETQ.

The chain recombines TRBV27 with TRBJ1-1, with 7 bases fitting TRBD1. CDR1 and CDR2 from the germline V gene are MNHEY and SMNVEV (reference sequence). V shed 2 bases, J shed 2 bases, and the junction held 2 bases outside the gene matches. The CDR3 sequence is 14 residues long. In DNA, the CDR3 is TGTGCCAGCAGTTTAGGGACAGCCAACACTGAAGCTTTCTTT. Encoded protein: CASSLGTANTEAFF.

This sequence joins TRBV27 and TRBJ2-7, with D possibly being TRBD2 (5 bases). V was shortened by 6 bases and J by 2 bases, with 14 bases between the two germline ends. This CDR3 comprises 14 residues. Germline CDR1 is MNHEY and CDR2 is SMNVEV (reference sequence). The CDR3 loop is CASRPFGVAYEQYF. CDR3 sequence (DNA): TGTGCCAGCAGGCCTTTCGGGGTCGCCTACGAGCAGTACTTC.

The chain has TRBV27 and TRBJ2-1; 12 positions agree with TRBD2. The CDR3 has 18 amino acids. Germline CDR1 reads MNHEY; CDR2 reads SMNVEV (reference sequence). Trimming cost V 7 bases and J 2 bases; bases outside gene matches: 12. CDR3 sequence reads: CASNVGTSGPRTYNEQFF. The CDR3 bases are TGTGCCAGCAACGTAGGGACTAGCGGGCCCAGAACCTACAATGAGCAGTTCTTC.

The rearrangement links TRBV7-2 to TRBJ2-1, with 9 bases aligning to TRBD2. Germline V gene sequence: CDR1 SGHTA, CDR2 FQGNSA. The J segment lost 8 bases and the V segment lost 5 bases, leaving 13 bases of the junction unmatched. The CDR3 length is 16 residues. The CDR3 DNA follows: TGTGCCAGCAGCCTCTCCGGGACTAGCTCGATCGATGAGCAGTTCTTC. It specifies CASSLSGTSSIDEQFF.

V usage is TRBV28 and J usage is TRBJ2-1; TRBD2 aligns across 7 bases. The CDR3 length is 17 residues. V lost 6 bases, J lost 3 bases, and 14 bases stayed unmatched. Germline V gene data show CDR1 as MDHEN and CDR2 as SYDVKM. CDR3 DNA: TGTGCCAGCAGCCGACCCCCTCCGGGAGGCCTCTACAATGAGCAGTTCTTC. Translating gives CASSRPPPGGLYNEQFF.

V and J are TRBV6-6 and TRBJ2-1; TRBD2 agrees at 12 bases. The V and J ends lost 6 bases and 8 bases, in that order; junction bases with no gene match: 5. This CDR3 has 14 residues. Germline V gene lookup returns CDR1 MNHNY and CDR2 SVGAGI (reference sequence). The CDR3 loop reads CASRTSGSGYEQFF. CDR3 DNA sequence: TGTGCCAGCAGGACTAGCGGGAGTGGCTATGAGCAGTTCTTC.

This sequence joins TRBV9 and TRBJ2-7; TRBD1 matches 7 bases. J was trimmed by 2 bases and V by 2 bases; bases with no gene match: 7. Germline V gene lookup returns CDR1 SGDLS and CDR2 YYNGEE. This CDR3 contains 15 residues. The CDR3 nucleotides are TGTGCCAGCAGCGTGAACCGGGACAGTACCTACGAGCAGTACTTC. Encoded protein: CASSVNRDSTYEQYF. The complete variable domain, with remaining parts taken from reference TRBV9 and TRBJ2-7, reads DSGVTQTPKHLITATGQRVTLRCSPRSGDLSVYWYQQSLDQGLQFLIQYYNGEERAKGNILERFSAQQFPDLHSELNLSSLELGDSALYFCASSVNRDSTYEQYFGPGTRLTVT.

This clone was detected only once. The V and J genes are TRBV6-5 and TRBJ1-2; possible D gene TRBD1, 6 bases. Germline V gives CDR1 MNHEY, CDR2 SVGAGI. V shed 5 bases and J shed 4 bases, with 11 bases lying between them. This CDR3 has 13 residues. The CDR3 spells CASSQQGSYGYTF. The DNA for the CDR3 is TGTGCCAGCAGTCAACAGGGTTCCTATGGCTACACCTTC.

This chain connects TRBV7-2 to TRBJ2-1; D remains ambiguous. CDR3 length: 12 amino acids. Germline V gene lookup returns CDR1 SGHTA and CDR2 FQGNSA. Trimming removed 2 bases from V and 11 bases from J, with 10 bases in between. The CDR3 DNA sequence: TGTGCCAGCAGCTTATTTGTACGGAAGCAGTTCTTC. Amino acid sequence: CASSLFVRKQFF.

The chain employs TRBV25-1 and TRBJ2-2, with a possible D match to TRBD2 (5 bases). Germline assignment: CDR1 MGHDK and CDR2 SYGVNS. The length of the CDR3 is 17 residues. The germline V and J ends were trimmed by 0 bases and 3 bases, with 14 bases remaining between them. In nucleotides, the CDR3 is TGTGCCAGCAGTGAATACAGAGGGAATTTCGACACCGGGGAGCTGTTTTTT. Translating it yields CASSEYRGNFDTGELFF.

To note about this clone: At the DNA level, this CDR3 is encoded by other sequences in the same sample as well. V is TRBV18 and J is TRBJ2-7; D unclear. With 1 base removed from V and 5 bases from J, the gap between germline ends came to 9 bases. The CDR3 consists of 13 residues. Germline V gives CDR1 KGHSH, CDR2 LQKENI. CDR3: CASSPQGAHEQYF. The CDR3 bases are TGTGCCAGCTCACCACAGGGTGCCCACGAGCAGTACTTC.

V usage is TRBV18 and J usage is TRBJ2-5, with D maybe TRBD2 (5 bases). The CDR3 sequence is 16 residues long. The germline gives CDR1 KGHSH, CDR2 LQKENI. V shed 5 bases and J shed 0 bases, with 16 bases lying between them. CDR3 loop: CASSTNSVSYQETQYF. DNA of the CDR3: TGTGCCAGCTCAACTAATAGCGTTTCGTACCAAGAGACCCAGTACTTC.

The gene calls are TRBV10-1 and TRBJ2-3; no firm D call. Trimming stripped 5 bases from V and 4 bases from J, with 13 bases between. The CDR3 has 14 amino acids. Germline CDR1 WNHNN, CDR2 SYGVQD (reference sequence). For the CDR3, the DNA is TGCGCCAGCAGTCCGGGTTCCCCGTCAGATACGCAGTATTTT. It specifies CASSPGSPSDTQYF.

This clone came up once. The chain combines TRBV28 with TRBJ2-3; perhaps TRBD1 as D (6 bases). V lost 3 bases, J lost 0 bases, and 16 bases lay in between. The CDR3 loop spans 17 amino acids. CDR1 and CDR2 (germline): MDHEN, SYDVKM. The CDR3 protein is CASSFLTRDTSTDTQYF. The CDR3 DNA reads TGTGCCAGCAGTTTCCTAACCCGGGACACAAGCACAGATACGCAGTATTTT.

The chain carries TRBV2 and TRBJ2-5, with 7 bases that match TRBD2. Germline lookup yields CDR1 SNHLY and CDR2 FYNNEI. The CDR3 has 12 amino acids. Unmatched junction bases numbered 4, after V lost 1 base and J lost 11 bases. This chain's CDR3 is CASSEGGREQYF. For the CDR3, the DNA is TGTGCCAGCAGTGAAGGAGGGCGGGAGCAGTACTTC.